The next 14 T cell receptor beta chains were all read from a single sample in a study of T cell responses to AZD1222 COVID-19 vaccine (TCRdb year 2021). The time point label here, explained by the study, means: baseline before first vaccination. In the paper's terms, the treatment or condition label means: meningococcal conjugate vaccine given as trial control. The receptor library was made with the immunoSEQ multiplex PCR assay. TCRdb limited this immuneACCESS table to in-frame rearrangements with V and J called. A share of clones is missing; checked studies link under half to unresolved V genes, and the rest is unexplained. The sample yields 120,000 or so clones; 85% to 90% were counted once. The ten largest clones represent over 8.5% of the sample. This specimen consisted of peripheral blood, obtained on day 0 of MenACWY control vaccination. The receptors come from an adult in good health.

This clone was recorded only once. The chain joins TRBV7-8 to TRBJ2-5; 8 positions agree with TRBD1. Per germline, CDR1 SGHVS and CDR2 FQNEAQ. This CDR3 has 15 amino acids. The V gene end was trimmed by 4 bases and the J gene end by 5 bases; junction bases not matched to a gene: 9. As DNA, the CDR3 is TGTGCCAGCAGCTCCTCTGGACAGGGAGAGGAGACCCAGTACTTC. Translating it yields CASSSSGQGEETQYF.

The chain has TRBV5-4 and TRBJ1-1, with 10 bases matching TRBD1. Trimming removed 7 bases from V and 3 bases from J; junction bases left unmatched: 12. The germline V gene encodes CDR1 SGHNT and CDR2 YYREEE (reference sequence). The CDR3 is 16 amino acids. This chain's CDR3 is CASGSGTGASDTEAFF. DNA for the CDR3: TGTGCCAGCGGGTCCGGGACAGGGGCGTCGGACACTGAAGCTTTCTTT.

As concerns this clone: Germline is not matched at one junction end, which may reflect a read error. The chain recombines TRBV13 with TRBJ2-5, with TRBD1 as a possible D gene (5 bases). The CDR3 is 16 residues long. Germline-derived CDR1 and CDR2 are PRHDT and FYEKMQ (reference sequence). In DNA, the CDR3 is TGTGCCGGCAGCCTTGCTTTAGGGGAAACCCAAGAGACCCAGTACTTC. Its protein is CAGSLALGETQETQYF.

The CDR3 sequence is CASSPGEGYGYTF. Written as DNA, the CDR3 is TGTGCCAGCAGCCCAGGGGAGGGCTATGGCTACACCTTC. This chain connects TRBV11-3 to TRBJ1-2, with a weak D call TRBD1 (6 bases). Germline lookup yields CDR1 SGHNT and CDR2 YENEEA. V lost 5 bases and J lost 4, with 11 bases in between. The CDR3 is made up of 13 amino acids. The whole variable domain, remainder taken from reference TRBV11-3 and TRBJ1-2, is EAGVVQSPRYKIIEKKQPVAFWCNPISGHNTLYWYLQNLGQGPELLIRYENEEAVDDSQLPKDRFSAERLKGVDSTLKIQPAELGDSAVYLCASSPGEGYGYTFGSGTRLTVV.

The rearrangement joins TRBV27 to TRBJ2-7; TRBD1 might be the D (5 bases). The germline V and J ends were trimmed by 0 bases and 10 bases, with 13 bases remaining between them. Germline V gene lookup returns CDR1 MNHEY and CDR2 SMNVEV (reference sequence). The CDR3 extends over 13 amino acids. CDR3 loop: CASSLSGWGLQYF. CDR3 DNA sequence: TGTGCCAGCAGTTTATCGGGCTGGGGCCTACAGTACTTC.

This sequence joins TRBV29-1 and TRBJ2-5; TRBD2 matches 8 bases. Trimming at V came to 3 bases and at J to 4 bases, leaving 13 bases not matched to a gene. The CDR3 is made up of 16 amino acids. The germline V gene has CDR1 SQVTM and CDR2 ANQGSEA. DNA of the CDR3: TGCAGCGTTGAGTGGGGAGCGGGAGTGTCTGGAGAGACCCAGTACTTC. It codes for CSVEWGAGVSGETQYF.

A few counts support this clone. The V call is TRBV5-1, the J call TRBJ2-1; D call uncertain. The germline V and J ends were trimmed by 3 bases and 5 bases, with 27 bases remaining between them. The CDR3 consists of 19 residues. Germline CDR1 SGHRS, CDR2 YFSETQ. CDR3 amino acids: CASSSRPRRNLASNNEQFF. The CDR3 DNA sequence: TGCGCCAGCAGCTCGAGGCCCCGCAGAAACCTTGCCAGTAACAATGAGCAGTTCTTC. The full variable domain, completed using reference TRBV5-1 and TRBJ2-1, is KAGVTQTPRYLIKTRGQQVTLSCSPISGHRSVSWYQQTPGQGLQFLFEYFSETQRNKGNFPGRFSGRQFSNSRSEMNVSTLELGDSALYLCASSSRPRRNLASNNEQFFGPGTRLTVL.

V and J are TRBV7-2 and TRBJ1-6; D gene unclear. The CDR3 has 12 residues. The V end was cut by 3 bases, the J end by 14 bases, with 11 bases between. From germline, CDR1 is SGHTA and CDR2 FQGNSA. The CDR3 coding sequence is TGTGCCAGCAGCTTCGGACCCTCGGCCCTCCACTTT. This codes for CASSFGPSALHF.

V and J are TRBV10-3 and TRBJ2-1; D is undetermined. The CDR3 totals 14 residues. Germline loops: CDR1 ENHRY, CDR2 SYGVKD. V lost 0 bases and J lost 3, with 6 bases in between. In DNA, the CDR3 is TGTGCCATCAGTGAGTCGAATAGCTACAATGAGCAGTTCTTC. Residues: CAISESNSYNEQFF.

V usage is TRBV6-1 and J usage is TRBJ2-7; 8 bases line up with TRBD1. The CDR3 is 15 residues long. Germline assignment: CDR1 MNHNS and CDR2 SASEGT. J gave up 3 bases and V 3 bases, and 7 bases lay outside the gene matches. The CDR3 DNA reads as TGTGCCAGCAGTGACTCCGGGACAGGACTCTACGAGCAGTACTTC. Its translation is CASSDSGTGLYEQYF.

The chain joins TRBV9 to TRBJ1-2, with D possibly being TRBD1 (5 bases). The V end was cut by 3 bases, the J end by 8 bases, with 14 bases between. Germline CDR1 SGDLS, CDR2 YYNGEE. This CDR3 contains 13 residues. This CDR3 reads CASSGGGALGYTF. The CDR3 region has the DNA TGTGCCAGCAGCGGAGGCGGGGCTTTGGGCTACACCTTC. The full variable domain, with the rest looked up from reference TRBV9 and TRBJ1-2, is DSGVTQTPKHLITATGQRVTLRCSPRSGDLSVYWYQQSLDQGLQFLIQYYNGEERAKGNILERFSAQQFPDLHSELNLSSLELGDSALYFCASSGGGALGYTFGSGTRLTVV.

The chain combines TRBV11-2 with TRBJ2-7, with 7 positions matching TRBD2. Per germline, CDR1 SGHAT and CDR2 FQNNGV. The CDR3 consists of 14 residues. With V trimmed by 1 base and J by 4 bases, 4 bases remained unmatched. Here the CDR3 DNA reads TGTGCCAGCAGCTTAGGGCTAGCGGCATACGAGCAGTACTTC. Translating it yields CASSLGLAAYEQYF.

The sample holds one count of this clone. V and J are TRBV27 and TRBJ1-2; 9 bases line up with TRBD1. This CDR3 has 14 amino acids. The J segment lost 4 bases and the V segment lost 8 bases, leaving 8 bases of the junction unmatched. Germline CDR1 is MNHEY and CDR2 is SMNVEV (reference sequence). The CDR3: CASRPTGGGYGYTF. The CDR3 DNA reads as TGTGCCAGCCGACCGACAGGGGGTGGCTATGGCTACACCTTC.

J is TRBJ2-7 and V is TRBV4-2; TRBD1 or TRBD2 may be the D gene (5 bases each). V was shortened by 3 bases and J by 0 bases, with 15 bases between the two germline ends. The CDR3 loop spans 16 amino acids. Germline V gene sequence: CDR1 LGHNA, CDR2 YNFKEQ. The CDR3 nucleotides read TGTGCCAGCAGCCAGGAAACCGGGACCGGCTCCTACGAGCAGTACTTC. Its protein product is CASSQETGTGSYEQYF.